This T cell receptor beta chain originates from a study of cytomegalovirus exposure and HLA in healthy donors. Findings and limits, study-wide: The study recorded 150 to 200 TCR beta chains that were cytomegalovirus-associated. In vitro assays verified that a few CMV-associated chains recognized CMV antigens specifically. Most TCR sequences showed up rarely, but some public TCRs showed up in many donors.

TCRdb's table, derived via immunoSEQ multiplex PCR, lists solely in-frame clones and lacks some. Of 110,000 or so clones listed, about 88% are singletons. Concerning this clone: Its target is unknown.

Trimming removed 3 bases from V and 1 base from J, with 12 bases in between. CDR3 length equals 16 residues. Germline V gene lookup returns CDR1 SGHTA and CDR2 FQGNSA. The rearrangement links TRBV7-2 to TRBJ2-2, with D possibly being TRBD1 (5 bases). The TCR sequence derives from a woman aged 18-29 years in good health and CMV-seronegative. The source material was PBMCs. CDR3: CASSFLRGGNTGELFF. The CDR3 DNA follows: TGTGCCAGCAGCTTTCTTAGGGGTGGGAACACCGGGGAGCTGTTTTTT.